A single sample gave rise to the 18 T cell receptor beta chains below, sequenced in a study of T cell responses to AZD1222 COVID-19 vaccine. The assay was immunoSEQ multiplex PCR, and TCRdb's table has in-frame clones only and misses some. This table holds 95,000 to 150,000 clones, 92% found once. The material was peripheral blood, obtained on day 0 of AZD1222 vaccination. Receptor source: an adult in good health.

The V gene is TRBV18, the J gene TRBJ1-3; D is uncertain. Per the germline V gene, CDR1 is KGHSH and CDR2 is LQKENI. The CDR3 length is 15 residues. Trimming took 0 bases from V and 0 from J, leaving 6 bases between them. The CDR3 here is CASSPPGFSGNTIYF. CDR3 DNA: TGTGCCAGCTCACCACCGGGTTTCTCTGGAAACACCATATATTTT.

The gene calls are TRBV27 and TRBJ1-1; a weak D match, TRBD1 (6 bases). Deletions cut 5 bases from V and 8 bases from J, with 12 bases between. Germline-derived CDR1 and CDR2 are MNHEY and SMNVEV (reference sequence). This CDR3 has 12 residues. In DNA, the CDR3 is TGTGCCAGCAGTCTGCAAGGACAGGAAGCTTTCTTT. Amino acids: CASSLQGQEAFF.

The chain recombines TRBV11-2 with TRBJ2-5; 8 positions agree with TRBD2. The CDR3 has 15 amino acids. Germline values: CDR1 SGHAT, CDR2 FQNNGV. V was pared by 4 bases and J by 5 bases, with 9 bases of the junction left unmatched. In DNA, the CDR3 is TGTGCCAGCAGCTCCTTAGGACTAGCTTTTGAGACCCAGTACTTC. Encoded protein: CASSSLGLAFETQYF.

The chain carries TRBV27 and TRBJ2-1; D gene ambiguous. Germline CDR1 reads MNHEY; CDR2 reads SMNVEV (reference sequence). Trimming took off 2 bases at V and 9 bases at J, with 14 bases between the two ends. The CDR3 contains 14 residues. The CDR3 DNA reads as TGTGCCAGCAGTTTAGGGCTTGCGAGTTTTGAGCAGTTCTTC. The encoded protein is CASSLGLASFEQFF.

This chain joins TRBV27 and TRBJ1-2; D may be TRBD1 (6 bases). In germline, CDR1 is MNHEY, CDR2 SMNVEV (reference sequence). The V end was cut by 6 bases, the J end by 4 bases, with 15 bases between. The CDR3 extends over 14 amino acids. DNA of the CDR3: TGTGCCAGCAGATCCGGACAGAATTTCTATGGCTACACCTTC. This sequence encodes CASRSGQNFYGYTF.

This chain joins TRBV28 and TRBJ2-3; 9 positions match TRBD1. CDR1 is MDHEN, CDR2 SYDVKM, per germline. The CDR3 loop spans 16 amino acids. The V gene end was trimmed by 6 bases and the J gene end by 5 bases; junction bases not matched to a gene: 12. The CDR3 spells CASSSPSGQGLDTQYF. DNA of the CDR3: TGTGCCAGCAGCTCCCCCTCGGGACAGGGTTTAGATACGCAGTATTTT.

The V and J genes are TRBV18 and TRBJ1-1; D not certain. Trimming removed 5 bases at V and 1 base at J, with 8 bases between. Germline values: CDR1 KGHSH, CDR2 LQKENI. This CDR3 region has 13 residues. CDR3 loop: CASSNPQNTEAFF. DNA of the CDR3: TGTGCCAGCTCAAATCCCCAGAACACTGAAGCTTTCTTT.

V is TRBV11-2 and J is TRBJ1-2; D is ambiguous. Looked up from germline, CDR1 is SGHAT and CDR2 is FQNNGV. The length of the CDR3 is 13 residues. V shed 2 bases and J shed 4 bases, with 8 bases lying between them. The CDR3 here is CASSLSGVYGYTF. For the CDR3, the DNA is TGTGCCAGCAGCTTATCAGGAGTCTATGGCTACACCTTC.

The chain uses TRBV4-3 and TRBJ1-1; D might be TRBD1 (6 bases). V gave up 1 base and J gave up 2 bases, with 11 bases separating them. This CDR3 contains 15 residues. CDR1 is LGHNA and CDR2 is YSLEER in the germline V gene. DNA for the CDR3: TGCGCCAGCAGCCAAGGGGTCAGGGGTAACACTGAAGCTTTCTTT. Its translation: CASSQGVRGNTEAFF.

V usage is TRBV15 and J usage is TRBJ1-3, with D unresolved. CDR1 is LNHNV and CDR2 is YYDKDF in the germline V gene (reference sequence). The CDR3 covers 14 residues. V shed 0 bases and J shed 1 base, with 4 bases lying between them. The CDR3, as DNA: TGTGCCACCAGCAGAGAGGGTTCTGGAAACACCATATATTTT. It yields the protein CATSREGSGNTIYF.

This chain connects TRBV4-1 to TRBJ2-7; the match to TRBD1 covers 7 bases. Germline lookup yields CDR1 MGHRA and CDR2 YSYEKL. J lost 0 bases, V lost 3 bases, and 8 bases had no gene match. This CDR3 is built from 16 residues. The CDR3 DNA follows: TGCGCCAGCAGCCACTACGGACAGGCAAGCTCCTACGAGCAGTACTTC. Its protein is CASSHYGQASSYEQYF.

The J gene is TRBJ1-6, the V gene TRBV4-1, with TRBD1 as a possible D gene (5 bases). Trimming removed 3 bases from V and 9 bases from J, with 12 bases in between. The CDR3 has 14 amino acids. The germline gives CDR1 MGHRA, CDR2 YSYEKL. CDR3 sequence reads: CASSHGTVGSPLHF. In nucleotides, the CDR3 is TGCGCCAGCAGCCACGGGACGGTTGGTTCACCCCTCCACTTT.

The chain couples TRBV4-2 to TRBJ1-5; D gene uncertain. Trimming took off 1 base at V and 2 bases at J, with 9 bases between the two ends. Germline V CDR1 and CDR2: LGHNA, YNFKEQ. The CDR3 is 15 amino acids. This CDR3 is CASSQATFGNQPQHF. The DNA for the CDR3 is TGTGCCAGCAGCCAAGCGACCTTTGGCAATCAGCCCCAGCATTTT.

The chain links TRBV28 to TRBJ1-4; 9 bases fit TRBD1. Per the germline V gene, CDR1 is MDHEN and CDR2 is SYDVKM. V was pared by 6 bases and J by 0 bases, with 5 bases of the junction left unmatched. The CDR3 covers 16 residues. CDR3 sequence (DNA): TGTGCCAGCAGACCTGGACAGGGGCCAACTAATGAAAAACTGTTTTTT. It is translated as CASRPGQGPTNEKLFF. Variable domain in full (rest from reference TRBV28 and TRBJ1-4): DVKVTQSSRYLVKRTGEKVFLECVQDMDHENMFWYRQDPGLGLRLIYFSYDVKMKEKGDIPEGYSVSREKKERFSLILESASTNQTSMYLCASRPGQGPTNEKLFFGSGTQLSVL.

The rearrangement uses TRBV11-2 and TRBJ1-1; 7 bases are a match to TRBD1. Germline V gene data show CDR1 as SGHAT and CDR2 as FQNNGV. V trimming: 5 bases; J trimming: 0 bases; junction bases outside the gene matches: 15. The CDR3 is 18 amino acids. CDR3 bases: TGTGCCAGCAGCGCCCCTAGACAGGGAGATTACATGAACACTGAAGCTTTCTTT. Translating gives CASSAPRQGDYMNTEAFF.

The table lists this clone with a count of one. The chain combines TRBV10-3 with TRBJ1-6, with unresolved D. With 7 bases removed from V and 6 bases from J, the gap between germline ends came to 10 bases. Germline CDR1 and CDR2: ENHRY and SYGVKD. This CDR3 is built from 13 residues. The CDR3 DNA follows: TGTGCCATCACGGCCGGAAGTAATTCACCCCTCCACTTT. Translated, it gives CAITAGSNSPLHF.

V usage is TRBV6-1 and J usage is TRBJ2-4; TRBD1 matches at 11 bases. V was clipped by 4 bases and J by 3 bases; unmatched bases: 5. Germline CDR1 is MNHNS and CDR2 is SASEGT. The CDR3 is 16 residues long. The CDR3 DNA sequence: TGTGCCAGCAGTGGCCCCGGGACAGGGGGCAAAAACATTCAGTACTTC. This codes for CASSGPGTGGKNIQYF.

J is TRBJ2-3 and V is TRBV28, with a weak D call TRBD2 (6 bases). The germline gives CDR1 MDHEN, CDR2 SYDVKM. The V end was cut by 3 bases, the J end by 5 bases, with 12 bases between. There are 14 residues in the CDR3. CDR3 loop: CASSLTGSGDTQYF. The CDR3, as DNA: TGTGCCAGCAGTTTGACCGGGAGTGGAGATACGCAGTATTTT.